The clone carrying this T cell receptor (beta chain) is a singleton in its sample. This sample was taken from a study of blood T cell repertoires in COVID-19. Study information: Collection of acute and convalescent COVID-19 samples took place in the United States, Italy and Spain. PBMCs, B-cell-depleted T cells, or T cells were the source of the cDNA or gDNA that made up the material.

Authors' analysis steps: Amplification of reference gene primers provided the estimated nucleated cell counts. The repertoire was sequenced with immunoSEQ multiplex PCR; TCRdb's copy has only in-frame clones and lacks some. V, J and clone size are those of that table, while D and trimming were read from the DNA. The sample shows about 47,000 clones, less than 70% of them seen only once. V lost 4 bases to trimming and J lost 1 base, with 8 bases between them. The CDR3 is 13 amino acids. CDR1 MNHEY and CDR2 SMNVEV come from the germline V gene (reference sequence). This clonotype was obtained from a man at least 80 years old with acute or convalescent COVID-19. This chain connects TRBV27 to TRBJ2-7; TRBD1 might be the D (6 bases). What was sequenced was peripheral blood. The DNA of the CDR3 is TGTGCCAGCAGTTCACAGGGTTCCTACGAGCAGTACTTC. Translation gives CASSSQGSYEQYF.